These 26 T cell receptor beta chains originate from one sample sequenced in a study of cytomegalovirus exposure and HLA in healthy donors. PCR was performed using 60 Vbeta and 13 Jbeta primers. The protocol was immunoSEQ multiplex PCR, while the TCRdb copy is restricted to in-frame clones and leaves out a portion. The repertoire shows 150,000 to 200,000 clones; the top ten hold 1% to 1.5%. Sequencing was done on a sample of PBMCs. The receptors were sampled from a woman in her sixties in good health and CMV-seronegative.

The gene calls are TRBV9 and TRBJ2-7; D might be TRBD2 (5 bases). The V gene lost 1 base and the J gene lost 5 bases, with 10 bases spanning the gap. The CDR3 consists of 13 residues. Germline CDR1 SGDLS, CDR2 YYNGEE. This CDR3 is CASSVLAEDEQYF. The CDR3 coding sequence is TGTGCCAGCAGCGTACTAGCAGAGGACGAGCAGTACTTC.

The chain combines TRBV4-1 with TRBJ1-1; D gene unclear. Trimming cost V 0 bases and J 5 bases, with 7 bases left between them. The CDR3 sequence is 13 residues long. Germline V gene data show CDR1 as MGHRA and CDR2 as YSYEKL. The CDR3 protein is CASSQDRETEAFF. In nucleotides, the CDR3 is TGCGCCAGCAGCCAAGATCGGGAGACTGAAGCTTTCTTT.

V usage is TRBV5-4 and J usage is TRBJ2-3; D may be TRBD1 (6 bases). The germline V and J ends were trimmed by 0 bases and 2 bases, with 7 bases remaining between them. The CDR3 is made up of 14 amino acids. Per the germline V gene, CDR1 is SGHNT and CDR2 is YYREEE (reference sequence). CDR3 residues: CASSLGTDTDTQYF. CDR3 coding DNA: TGTGCCAGCAGCTTGGGGACAGACACAGATACGCAGTATTTT.

This rearrangement joins TRBV5-4 to TRBJ2-2; D is perhaps TRBD1 (6 bases). The CDR3 spans 14 residues. The V and J ends lost 4 bases and 6 bases respectively, with 13 bases between them. Germline V gene sequence: CDR1 SGHNT, CDR2 YYREEE (reference sequence). DNA for the CDR3: TGTGCCAGCAGCCCACTTGGGGGCGCCGGGGAGCTGTTTTTT. Amino acid sequence: CASSPLGGAGELFF.

The V gene is TRBV4-1, the J gene TRBJ2-2, with no clear D. Germline lookup yields CDR1 MGHRA and CDR2 YSYEKL. Trimming took off 0 bases at V and 4 bases at J, with 12 bases between the two ends. This CDR3 spans 16 amino acids. The DNA of the CDR3 is TGCGCCAGCAGCCAAGATTACCGTTTGCGCACCGGGGAGCTGTTTTTT. Its protein product is CASSQDYRLRTGELFF.

This rearrangement joins TRBV2 to TRBJ2-5, with TRBD2 matching 8 bases. Germline trimming cut 7 bases from V and 3 bases from J; bases unmatched to any gene: 13. Germline CDR1 SNHLY, CDR2 FYNNEI. This CDR3 spans 16 amino acids. The CDR3 nucleotides are TGTGCCAGCAAACAGCGGGAGAGACCCCGGGAAGAGACCCAGTACTTC. Its protein product is CASKQRERPREETQYF.

The chain links TRBV19 to TRBJ2-1; 9 bases align to TRBD2. V trimming: 8 bases; J trimming: 8 bases; junction bases outside the gene matches: 10. Germline V lookup: CDR1 LNHDA, CDR2 SQIVND (reference sequence). The CDR3 runs 14 residues. In DNA, the CDR3 is TGTGCCAGTTTAAGCGGGAGGCTGGGGGATGAGCAGTTCTTC. Translated, it gives CASLSGRLGDEQFF.

The chain combines TRBV6-4 with TRBJ1-1; possible D gene TRBD1, 6 bases. V shed 2 bases and J shed 6 bases, with 10 bases lying between them. The CDR3 runs 13 residues. CDR1 and CDR2 from the germline V gene are MRHNA and SNTAGT. CDR3 nucleotide sequence: TGTGCCAGCAGTGACACAGGGACCTCTGAAGCTTTCTTT. It translates to CASSDTGTSEAFF.

The chain has TRBV7-2 and TRBJ2-5; D gene uncertain. CDR1 and CDR2 (germline): SGHTA, FQGNSA. The ends were cut back, 0 bases at V and 6 bases at J, with 8 bases in the middle. The CDR3 has 13 amino acids. The CDR3, as DNA: TGTGCCAGCAGCTTAGCGGCCACCAAGACCCAGTACTTC. Translated, it gives CASSLAATKTQYF.

The genes are TRBV4-1 and TRBJ1-1; no firm D call. Germline V lookup: CDR1 MGHRA, CDR2 YSYEKL. The germline V and J ends were trimmed by 5 bases and 1 base, with 17 bases remaining between them. The CDR3 is 16 residues long. CDR3 nucleotides: TGCGCCAGCAGCAAACTAGGTGCTCTCCAGAACACTGAAGCTTTCTTT. Its protein is CASSKLGALQNTEAFF.

The V call is TRBV7-2, the J call TRBJ2-7, with 7 bases aligning to TRBD2. CDR3 length: 14 residues. The junction had 7 bases not matched to a gene; V was cut back by 5 bases and J by 3 bases. Per germline, CDR1 SGHTA and CDR2 FQGNSA. CDR3 sequence (DNA): TGTGCCAGCAGCCTCGTCGGGGGGAACTACGAGCAGTACTTC. Translated, it gives CASSLVGGNYEQYF.

This sequence joins TRBV6-6 and TRBJ2-7, with 9 nucleotides matching TRBD1. V was pared by 4 bases and J by 4 bases, with 8 bases of the junction left unmatched. The CDR3 covers 15 residues. Per germline, CDR1 MNHNY and CDR2 SVGAGI (reference sequence). DNA of the CDR3: TGTGCCAGCAGTTCTCCGGGACAGGGTTTGTACGAGCAGTACTTC. It encodes CASSSPGQGLYEQYF.

The chain uses TRBV5-1 and TRBJ1-6, with 10 bases identical to TRBD1. The CDR3 has 18 residues. Germline V gene lookup returns CDR1 SGHRS and CDR2 YFSETQ. Trimming cost V 1 base and J 0 bases; bases outside gene matches: 4. The CDR3 sequence: CASSLNRDRGSYNSPLHF. The DNA for the CDR3 is TGCGCCAGCAGCTTGAACCGGGACAGGGGCTCCTATAATTCACCCCTCCACTTT.

The chain is built from TRBV5-1 and TRBJ2-7, with 8 nucleotides matching TRBD2. Germline values: CDR1 SGHRS, CDR2 YFSETQ. The CDR3 is made up of 14 amino acids. Trimming removed 0 bases from V and 5 bases from J; junction bases left unmatched: 4. The CDR3 bases are TGCGCCAGCAGCTTGGCGGGAGGGCCCAACGAGCAGTACTTC. Its protein product is CASSLAGGPNEQYF.

V gene TRBV4-2 combines with J gene TRBJ2-7; 7 bases are a match to TRBD2. Germline CDR1 LGHNA, CDR2 YNFKEQ. J gave up 3 bases and V 3 bases, and 14 bases lay outside the gene matches. The CDR3 runs 17 residues. CDR3: CASSQAQLAGRLYEQYF. The CDR3 bases are TGTGCCAGCAGCCAGGCCCAATTAGCGGGCAGACTCTACGAGCAGTACTTC.

CDR3 in amino acids: CAILRVTEAFF. The CDR3 coding sequence is TGTGCCATCCTCAGGGTCACTGAAGCTTTCTTT. J is TRBJ1-1 and V is TRBV7-9; possible D gene TRBD1, 5 bases. The CDR3 runs to 11 residues. The germline V gene encodes CDR1 SEHNR and CDR2 FQNEAQ (reference sequence). Trimming pared 10 bases from V and 4 bases from J, leaving 10 bases between.

V usage is TRBV18 and J usage is TRBJ1-2; 8 positions match TRBD1. CDR1 is KGHSH and CDR2 is LQKENI in the germline V gene. CDR3 length equals 14 residues. J gave up 8 bases and V 3 bases, and 8 bases lay outside the gene matches. DNA of the CDR3: TGTGCCAGCTCACCCTCGGACAGGGACTGGGGCTACACCTTC. It yields the protein CASSPSDRDWGYTF.

The chain links TRBV5-4 to TRBJ2-7; D is possibly TRBD1 (6 bases). There are 14 residues in the CDR3. Germline assignment: CDR1 SGHNT and CDR2 YYREEE (reference sequence). V was pared by 4 bases and J by 7 bases, with 18 bases between. The CDR3 nucleotides are TGTGCCAGCAGCCAATGGACAGATCGGAGGGAGCAGTACTTC. Amino acid sequence: CASSQWTDRREQYF.

The CDR3 DNA sequence: TGCGCCAGCAGCCAAGCCCCTAGGCGGACAGGGTTTGACGAGCAGTACTTC. Protein product: CASSQAPRRTGFDEQYF. This rearrangement joins TRBV4-1 to TRBJ2-7; 8 positions match TRBD1. This CDR3 contains 17 residues. In germline, CDR1 is MGHRA, CDR2 YSYEKL. The J segment lost 5 bases and the V segment lost 1 base, leaving 13 bases of the junction unmatched.

The rearrangement uses TRBV6-5 and TRBJ1-2; D is ambiguous. V was cut by 6 bases and J by 3 bases, with 14 bases left in between. In germline, CDR1 is MNHEY, CDR2 SVGAGI. This CDR3 is 14 amino acids long. Written as DNA, the CDR3 is TGTGCCAGCAGATCAACCGACTTCTACTATGGCTACACCTTC. Protein product: CASRSTDFYYGYTF.

The CDR3 sequence: CASSLMGQFEAFF. CDR3 sequence (DNA): TGCGCCAGCAGTTTAATGGGACAGTTCGAAGCTTTCTTT. This rearrangement joins TRBV5-1 to TRBJ1-1; the match to TRBD1 covers 7 bases. Germline loops: CDR1 SGHRS, CDR2 YFSETQ. The CDR3 extends over 13 amino acids. The junction had 9 bases not matched to a gene; V was cut back by 5 bases and J by 8 bases.

CDR3 coding DNA: TGTGCCAGCAGGGACAGGGGGCGAGAAAAACTGTTTTTT. This codes for CASRDRGREKLFF. The chain carries TRBV2 and TRBJ1-4; 11 nucleotides align to TRBD1. This CDR3 is 13 amino acids long. After removal of 6 bases from V and 8 bases from J, the junction contained 2 bases not matched to a gene. Germline CDR1 SNHLY, CDR2 FYNNEI.

The rearrangement joins TRBV4-2 to TRBJ2-5; possibly TRBD2 for D (6 bases). The J call is in doubt because the DNA end fits TRBJ2-7 better. The germline V gene encodes CDR1 LGHNA and CDR2 YNFKEQ. This CDR3 comprises 15 residues. The CDR3 DNA follows: TGTGCCAGCAGCCAAGAAGGTCCCGGGAGCGACGAGCAGTACTTC. This codes for CASSQEGPGSDEQYF.

The chain combines TRBV7-9 with TRBJ1-2, with 7 positions matching TRBD1. Germline V gives CDR1 SEHNR, CDR2 FQNEAQ (reference sequence). V lost 2 bases, J lost 3 bases, and 12 bases stayed unmatched. The CDR3 is 17 amino acids. CDR3 in amino acids: CASSLRRQGSPYYGYTF. CDR3 nucleotides: TGTGCCAGCAGCTTAAGGAGACAGGGATCGCCCTACTATGGCTACACCTTC. The whole variable domain, remainder taken from reference TRBV7-9 and TRBJ1-2, is DTGVSQNPRHKITKRGQNVTFRCDPISEHNRLYWYRQTLGQGPEFLTYFQNEAQLEKSRLLSDRFSAERPKGSFSTLEIQRTEQGDSAMYLCASSLRRQGSPYYGYTFGSGTRLTVV.

This chain joins TRBV19 and TRBJ1-5; D gene unclear. Germline V gene sequence: CDR1 LNHDA, CDR2 SQIVND (reference sequence). Trimming took off 2 bases at V and 7 bases at J, with 9 bases between the two ends. The CDR3 totals 13 residues. The chain's CDR3 is CASSIKREQPQHF. The CDR3 nucleotides are TGTGCCAGTAGTATAAAGAGGGAACAGCCCCAGCATTTT.

V is TRBV9 and J is TRBJ1-5, with unresolved D. Trimming cost V 0 bases and J 1 base, with 5 bases left between them. Germline CDR1 is SGDLS and CDR2 is YYNGEE. The CDR3 totals 14 residues. As DNA, the CDR3 is TGTGCCAGCAGCGTAGACAGCAGCAATCAGCCCCAGCATTTT. Translation: CASSVDSSNQPQHF.